These 5 T cell receptor beta chains originate from one sample sequenced in a study of blood T cells in healthy people across ages. Primers used in a second PCR of about 6 to 12 cycles were a sample-barcoded 5' primer and a J-beta primer mix. Via MiXCR, TCRdb re-called the 5' RACE reads, giving one row per CDR3 protein. The sample consists of about 800,000 distinct CDR3 sequences, roughly 50% of them appearing once. Sample: blood. These receptors were taken from a young man in good health.

The chain carries TRBV5-1 and TRBJ2-5, with D possibly matching TRBD2 (6 bases). CDR3 length: 15 residues. CDR1 is SGHRS and CDR2 is YFSETQ in the germline V gene. Deletions cut 4 bases from V and 0 bases from J, with 13 bases between. Written as DNA, the CDR3 is TGCGCCAGCAGCCTGGACGGGAGCTACCAAGAGACCCAGTACTTC. Translation: CASSLDGSYQETQYF.

This clonotype was detected many times. The chain couples TRBV20-1 to TRBJ1-6, with 12 bases lining up with TRBD1. Germline V CDR1 and CDR2: DFQATT, SNEGSKA (reference sequence). The CDR3 runs to 17 residues. V lost 6 bases, J lost 6 bases, and 12 bases stayed unmatched. The DNA for the CDR3 is TGCAGTGCCCTGGAACCGGGACAGGGGGCTCCTAATTCACCCCTCCACTTT. This sequence encodes CSALEPGQGAPNSPLHF.

This clonotype was counted between two and nine times. This rearrangement joins TRBV10-3 to TRBJ2-5; 8 bases agree with TRBD1. Germline V gene data show CDR1 as ENHRY and CDR2 as SYGVKD. This CDR3 is 14 amino acids long. V was pared by 11 bases and J by 1 base, with 9 bases of the junction left unmatched. CDR3 nucleotide sequence: TGTGCCGCCTCACAAGGACAGGGCCAAGAGACCCAGTACTTC. Translation: CAASQGQGQETQYF.

This clonotype has just a few counts. The chain is built from TRBV7-2 and TRBJ2-7; TRBD1 agrees at 11 bases. With 5 bases clipped from V and 3 bases from J, the junction kept 6 bases outside the gene matches. The CDR3 is made up of 15 amino acids. Germline lookup yields CDR1 SGHTA and CDR2 FQGNSA. In DNA form, the CDR3 reads TGTGCCAGCAGCCTCTCGGACAGGGGGCACTACGAGCAGTACTTC. It encodes CASSLSDRGHYEQYF.

This clonotype was recorded only once. The chain is built from TRBV2 and TRBJ2-1, with a weak D call TRBD2 (5 bases). V was trimmed by 9 bases and J by 4 bases, leaving 13 bases between them. Germline CDR1 and CDR2: SNHLY and FYNNEI. The length of the CDR3 is 13 residues. The CDR3: CASRDSEYNEQFF. The CDR3 region has the DNA TGTGCCAGTCGGGATAGCGAGTACAATGAGCAGTTCTTC.